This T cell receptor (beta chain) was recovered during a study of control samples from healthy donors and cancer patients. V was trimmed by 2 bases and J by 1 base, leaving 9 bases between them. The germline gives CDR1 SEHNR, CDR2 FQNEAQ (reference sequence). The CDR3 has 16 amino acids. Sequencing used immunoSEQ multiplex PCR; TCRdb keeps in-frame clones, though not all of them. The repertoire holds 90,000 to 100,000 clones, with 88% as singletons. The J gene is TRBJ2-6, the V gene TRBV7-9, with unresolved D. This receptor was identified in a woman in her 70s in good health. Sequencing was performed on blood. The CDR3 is CASSLLTPSGANVLTF. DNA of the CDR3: TGTGCCAGCAGCTTACTCACTCCGTCTGGGGCCAACGTCCTGACTTTC.